This T cell receptor beta chain was profiled in a study of T cells expressing NK-cell markers. Looking at the study overall: Sorted CD3+CD56+NKG2C+, CD3+CD56+NKG2C- and CD3+CD56-NKG2C+ T cells provided the TCR beta repertoires. The eight sequenced donors comprised seven who were HCMV-seropositive and one who was seronegative.

cDNA encoding TCR beta was synthesized via 5'RACE template switching incorporating UMIs. Reanalyzing the 5' RACE reads, TCRdb keeps one entry per CDR3 protein, without DNA. This sample carries about 300,000 distinct CDR3 sequences, with 4% to 5% going to the ten biggest clones. Germline assignment: CDR1 MNHEY and CDR2 SMNVEV (reference sequence). This CDR3 has 16 amino acids. The rearrangement joins TRBV27 to TRBJ2-4; TCRdb calls TRBD2, which cannot be checked without DNA. Sequencing was performed on blood T cells: a sorted CD56 or NKG2C T cell subset, CD4+ or CD8+ T cells, or bulk PBMC T cells (not recorded which). The sequence was obtained from a woman aged 18-70 years in good health. CDR3 sequence: CASRPAWGAGGNIQYF.